The 30 T cell receptor beta chains below were found in one sample sequenced in a study of regulatory T cells in long-lasting Graves disease. As to time point: newly diagnosed GD, antithyroid drugs for less than 3 months. After RNA was extracted from PBMCs, the TCR library was made from it. Relying on iRepertoire HTBI primers and Arm-PCR of CDR3 regions, the team built TCR beta libraries. TCRdb re-derived calls from the multiplex PCR reads in MiXCR, one entry per CDR3 protein. The sample has approximately 270,000 distinct CDR3 sequences, about 17% seen once; the top ten hold 11% to 15%. These records were also assigned to another study, of T cells in Graves' hyperthyroidism and ophthalmopathy.

This sample comprised peripheral blood mononuclear cells (PBMCs), obtained at new diagnosis, from a patient treated with antithyroid drugs. Every receptor here comes from a woman aged 25 to 39 with Graves disease.

This clonotype showed up many times. V gene TRBV12-3 or TRBV12-4 combines with J gene TRBJ2-3, with D tentatively TRBD2 (6 bases). The CDR3 contains 15 residues. The germline V and J ends were trimmed by 7 bases and 3 bases, with 17 bases remaining between them. The CDR3 region is CASTLRGSGTDTQYF. CDR3 bases: TGTGCCAGCACCCTTCGGGGGTCGGGGACAGATACGCAGTATTTT.

This clonotype was counted at least ten times. This chain joins TRBV12-3 or TRBV12-4 and TRBJ2-7; 11 nucleotides line up with TRBD1. This CDR3 is 14 amino acids long. J was trimmed by 3 bases and V by 8 bases; bases with no gene match: 6. DNA for the CDR3: TGTGCCAGCCAACCGGGACAGGGGGTCTACGAGCAGTACTTC. Translating gives CASQPGQGVYEQYF.

There are many counts of this clonotype. The chain couples TRBV12-3 or TRBV12-4 to TRBJ1-2, with D possibly TRBD1 on 6 matching bases. This CDR3 is built from 15 residues. Trimming removed 3 bases at V and 7 bases at J, with 18 bases between. The CDR3 DNA is TGTGCCAGCAGTTTTGGTTTTATGGGGGCGGGTGGCTACACCTTC. Translating it yields CASSFGFMGAGGYTF.

This clonotype was counted many times. V and J are TRBV12-3 or TRBV12-4 and TRBJ2-7, with D unclear. The CDR3 length is 14 residues. Trimming took off 2 bases at V and 2 bases at J, with 10 bases between the two ends. CDR3 nucleotide sequence: TGTGCCAGCAGTTTAACATCTACCGCCTACGAGCAGTACTTC. It codes for CASSLTSTAYEQYF.

The table lists this clonotype with many counts. The chain links TRBV7-6 to TRBJ1-3; weak D call: TRBD1 (5 bases). With 1 base removed from V and 0 bases from J, the gap between germline ends came to 10 bases. Germline CDR1 reads SGHVS; CDR2 reads FNYEAQ. This CDR3 comprises 16 residues. Written as DNA, the CDR3 is TGTGCCAGCAGCTTAGGCGGGGGGGACTCTGGAAACACCATATATTTT. Translation gives CASSLGGGDSGNTIYF.

Details on this clonotype: Since a far larger clone is one base different, this is likely a read error. The rearrangement links TRBV5-4 to TRBJ1-5; D not resolved. The germline V gene has CDR1 SGHNT and CDR2 YYREEE (reference sequence). The CDR3 sequence is 16 residues long. Trimming pared 4 bases from V and 0 bases from J, leaving 14 bases between. CDR3 DNA sequence: TGTGCCAGCAGCATAGAGGGCCAGTATAGCAATCAGCCCCAGCATTTT. Its protein product is CASSIEGQYSNQPQHF. The full variable domain, in which reference TRBV5-4 and TRBJ1-5 provide the parts outside the CDR3, is ETGVTQSPTHLIKTRGQQVTLRCSSQSGHNTVSWYQQALGQGPQFIFQYYREEENGRGNFPPRFSGLQFPNYSSELNVNALELDDSALYLCASSIEGQYSNQPQHFGDGTRLSIL.

Remarks on this clonotype: With a much larger clone just one base away, this may be a read error. The chain is built from TRBV7-9 and TRBJ2-3, with D uncertain. The CDR3 loop spans 17 amino acids. The germline V gene encodes CDR1 SEHNR and CDR2 FQNEAQ (reference sequence). V lost 3 bases, J lost 2 bases, and 18 bases lay in between. The CDR3 is CASSFPDGGEFTDTQYF. In nucleotides, the CDR3 is TGTGCCAGCAGCTTCCCGGACGGCGGAGAATTCACAGATACGCAGTATTTT. Complete variable domain (other parts from reference TRBV7-9 and TRBJ2-3): DTGVSQNPRHKITKRGQNVTFRCDPISEHNRLYWYRQTLGQGPEFLTYFQNEAQLEKSRLLSDRFSAERPKGSFSTLEIQRTEQGDSAMYLCASSFPDGGEFTDTQYFGPGTRLTVL.

Many counts were recorded for this clonotype. The chain recombines TRBV20-1 with TRBJ1-1; D not resolved. This CDR3 region has 13 residues. Germline CDR1 is DFQATT and CDR2 is SNEGSKA (reference sequence). V gave up 4 bases and J gave up 3 bases, with 12 bases separating them. As DNA, the CDR3 is TGCAGTGCTATCAAGGATACGCACACTGAAGCTTTCTTT. This encodes CSAIKDTHTEAFF.

This clonotype appeared many times. The chain couples TRBV5-1 to TRBJ1-5; 7 positions agree with TRBD1. Germline loops: CDR1 SGHRS, CDR2 YFSETQ. The trim removed 5 bases at V and 0 bases at J, leaving 11 bases unmatched. This CDR3 has 17 residues. The CDR3 nucleotides are TGCGCCAGCAGGGACGATCACAGGGGAGATAGCAATCAGCCCCAGCATTTT. Its translation: CASRDDHRGDSNQPQHF.

J is TRBJ1-5 and V is TRBV2; possibly TRBD1 for D (6 bases). Deletions cut 6 bases from V and 5 bases from J, with 11 bases between. CDR1 SNHLY and CDR2 FYNNEI come from the germline V gene. The CDR3 totals 13 residues. The CDR3 nucleotides are TGTGCCAGCAGACAGGGTTGGGATCAGCCCCAGCATTTT. As protein: CASRQGWDQPQHF.

This clonotype was observed many times. The gene calls are TRBV20-1 and TRBJ1-1; TRBD1 matches 9 bases. Germline CDR1 DFQATT, CDR2 SNEGSKA (reference sequence). This CDR3 spans 14 amino acids. Losses at the gene ends were 3 bases for V and 5 bases for J; bases not matched to a gene: 7. CDR3 in amino acids: CSARRGQGRTEAFF. In nucleotides, the CDR3 is TGCAGTGCTAGGAGAGGACAGGGGCGAACTGAAGCTTTCTTT.

This clonotype was counted ten times or more. J is TRBJ1-2 and V is TRBV19, with D unresolved. The CDR3 contains 14 residues. Germline CDR1 is LNHDA and CDR2 is SQIVND (reference sequence). The germline V and J ends were trimmed by 3 bases and 3 bases, with 11 bases remaining between them. CDR3 DNA: TGTGCCAGTAGTATCGTCCCCAGCCACTATGGCTACACCTTC. Its protein is CASSIVPSHYGYTF.

Ten or more counts support this clonotype. The chain joins TRBV7-6 to TRBJ2-3; TRBD2 agrees at 8 bases. Germline CDR1 is SGHVS and CDR2 is FNYEAQ. V lost 5 bases to trimming and J lost 3 bases; unmatched junction nucleotides: 10. The CDR3 is 16 amino acids. The CDR3: CASSLSGGALTDTQYF. The CDR3 DNA sequence: TGTGCCAGCAGCCTCTCCGGGGGGGCCCTAACAGATACGCAGTATTTT. Combining the CDR3 with reference TRBV7-6 and TRBJ2-3 gives the whole variable domain GAGVSQSPRYKVTKRGQDVALRCDPISGHVSLYWYRQALGQGPEFLTYFNYEAQQDKSGLPNDRFSAERPEGSISTLTIQRTEQRDSAMYRCASSLSGGALTDTQYFGPGTRLTVL.

CDR3 nucleotide sequence: TGTGCCAGCAGACCCCGGGCGACCGATACATACAATGAGCAGTTCTTC. Translated: CASRPRATDTYNEQFF. The V and J genes are TRBV7-2 and TRBJ2-1; no reliable D call. The V end was cut by 6 bases, the J end by 4 bases, with 19 bases between. The germline CDR1 and CDR2 sequences are SGHTA and FQGNSA. CDR3 size: 16 residues.

J is TRBJ1-5 and V is TRBV19; no firm D call. V dropped 1 base and J dropped 7 bases, with 5 bases sitting between them. Germline V gene lookup returns CDR1 LNHDA and CDR2 SQIVND (reference sequence). The CDR3 has 12 amino acids. The CDR3 DNA reads TGTGCCAGTAGTATAGCTGGACAGCCCCAGCATTTT. Its translation is CASSIAGQPQHF.

This clonotype was observed at least ten times. This rearrangement joins TRBV20-1 to TRBJ1-2, with D hard to call. The germline CDR1 and CDR2 sequences are DFQATT and SNEGSKA (reference sequence). Deletions cut 6 bases from V and 2 bases from J, with 13 bases between. The CDR3 covers 13 residues. DNA for the CDR3: TGCAGTGCCCTCGGGTGGCAGAACTATGGCTACACCTTC. Its protein product is CSALGWQNYGYTF.

This clonotype was detected only a few times. The chain joins TRBV19 to TRBJ2-6; D perhaps matches TRBD2 (5 bases). The germline V gene has CDR1 LNHDA and CDR2 SQIVND (reference sequence). The CDR3 sequence is 18 residues long. Trimming stripped 2 bases from V and 0 bases from J, with 14 bases between. In DNA, the CDR3 is TGTGCCAGTAGTATAAATTTTTTTGGGAGCTCTGGGGCCAACGTCCTGACTTTC. It encodes CASSINFFGSSGANVLTF.

This clonotype was observed a handful of times. The CDR3 nucleotides are TGCGCCAGCAGGCCGGGAATAGGGGAAGCTTTCTTT. Protein product: CASRPGIGEAFF. The V call is TRBV4-1, the J call TRBJ1-1; D remains ambiguous. The CDR3 loop spans 12 amino acids. The V and J ends lost 6 bases and 8 bases respectively, with 13 bases between them. Germline CDR1 is MGHRA and CDR2 is YSYEKL.

This clonotype occurred many times. CDR3 DNA sequence: TGTGCCAGCAGTTGGGGGACTAGCGGGGGGGCCGATGAGCAGTTCTTC. Its translation: CASSWGTSGGADEQFF. The V and J genes are TRBV6-2 or TRBV6-3 and TRBJ2-1; 16 bases match TRBD2. This CDR3 comprises 16 residues. V trimming: 4 bases; J trimming: 8 bases; junction bases outside the gene matches: 5. From germline, CDR1 is MNHEY and CDR2 SVGEGT.

This clonotype was seen repeatedly, ten times or more. This sequence joins TRBV20-1 and TRBJ1-6, with a tentative D call TRBD1 (5 bases). Germline V gene data show CDR1 as DFQATT and CDR2 as SNEGSKA (reference sequence). V lost 0 bases, J lost 5 bases, and 8 bases lay in between. This CDR3 is built from 14 residues. CDR3 in amino acids: CSAREGGDNSPLHF. CDR3 nucleotide sequence: TGCAGTGCTAGAGAGGGGGGGGATAATTCACCCCTCCACTTT.

In this sample, this clonotype turned up many times. The gene calls are TRBV20-1 and TRBJ1-5, with 10 positions matching TRBD1. With V trimmed by 4 bases and J by 4 bases, 1 base remained unmatched. The germline CDR1 and CDR2 sequences are DFQATT and SNEGSKA (reference sequence). CDR3 length equals 13 residues. The CDR3: CSATGQGNQPQHF. For the CDR3, the DNA is TGCAGTGCTACGGGACAGGGGAATCAGCCCCAGCATTTT.

The rearrangement joins TRBV12-3 or TRBV12-4 to TRBJ2-4; 13 bases are a match to TRBD2. The CDR3 length is 19 residues. After removal of 1 base from V and 7 bases from J, the junction contained 13 bases not matched to a gene. The CDR3 is CASSLGMSLAGGAGNIQYF. In DNA, the CDR3 is TGTGCCAGCAGTTTAGGCATGTCACTAGCGGGGGGGGCCGGGAACATTCAGTACTTC.

The genes are TRBV2 and TRBJ1-5; the match to TRBD1 covers 11 bases. The CDR3 consists of 16 residues. J was trimmed by 0 bases and V by 6 bases; bases with no gene match: 4. The germline gives CDR1 SNHLY, CDR2 FYNNEI. CDR3 protein: CASRPGTGGSNQPQHF. DNA for the CDR3: TGTGCCAGCAGACCCGGGACAGGGGGTAGCAATCAGCCCCAGCATTTT.

This clonotype was seen more than once but under ten times. A single base separates this from a much larger clone, so it may be a read error. This rearrangement joins TRBV6-1 to TRBJ1-3, with unresolved D. This CDR3 is built from 17 residues. Germline V CDR1 and CDR2: MNHNS, SASEGT. The CDR3 loop is CAGSSDRLPNSGNTIYF. Here the CDR3 DNA reads TGTGCCGGCAGCTCCGACCGCCTTCCTAACTCTGGAAACACCATATATTTT.

The chain joins TRBV4-1 to TRBJ2-5, with 8 bases that match TRBD2. CDR1 MGHRA and CDR2 YSYEKL come from the germline V gene. V dropped 4 bases and J dropped 2; count of bases not matched to a gene: 12. This CDR3 is built from 17 residues. The CDR3 loop reads CASSPPIAGIPQETQYF. The CDR3 DNA sequence: TGCGCCAGCAGCCCCCCTATAGCGGGGATCCCTCAAGAGACCCAGTACTTC.

This clonotype came up many times. This chain joins TRBV29-1 and TRBJ2-3; D is ambiguous. Germline assignment: CDR1 SQVTM and CDR2 ANQGSEA. The CDR3 runs to 13 residues. Trimming stripped 3 bases from V and 3 bases from J, with 10 bases between. The CDR3 reads CSVEGLATDTQYF. The CDR3 coding sequence is TGCAGCGTTGAGGGCTTAGCTACAGATACGCAGTATTTT.

In its sample, this clonotype was seen many times. The chain has TRBV6-2 or TRBV6-3 and TRBJ2-2; 8 positions agree with TRBD2. This CDR3 is built from 16 residues. V shed 3 bases, J shed 1 base, and the junction held 4 bases outside the gene matches. CDR1 MNHEY and CDR2 SVGEGT come from the germline V gene. Here the CDR3 DNA reads TGTGCCAGCAGTTATGGACTAGCCGAGAACACCGGGGAGCTGTTTTTT. It is translated as CASSYGLAENTGELFF.

This clonotype was seen ten or more times. CDR3 DNA: TGTGCCAGTACCCAACGACAGGGGGAAAATGGCTACACCTTC. It specifies CASTQRQGENGYTF. The V and J genes are TRBV19 and TRBJ1-2, with TRBD1 matching over 9 bases. After removal of 7 bases from V and 6 bases from J, the junction contained 9 bases not matched to a gene. The CDR3 runs 14 residues. Germline assignment: CDR1 LNHDA and CDR2 SQIVND (reference sequence).

This clonotype occurred once. This chain joins TRBV9 and TRBJ2-3, with 7 bases identical to TRBD2. The CDR3 extends over 16 amino acids. Germline values: CDR1 SGDLS, CDR2 YYNGEE. V was pared by 0 bases and J by 2 bases, with 6 bases of the junction left unmatched. CDR3 DNA sequence: TGTGCCAGCAGCGTAGGGGGTAGCGGGCTCACAGATACGCAGTATTTT. It translates to CASSVGGSGLTDTQYF.

The sample holds many counts of this clonotype. This chain links TRBV7-2 with TRBJ1-2; 9 bases are a match to TRBD1. V lost 5 bases and J lost 0; bases outside the gene matches: 13. The germline CDR1 and CDR2 sequences are SGHTA and FQGNSA. CDR3 length equals 18 residues. Here the CDR3 DNA reads TGTGCCAGCAGCCCCCAGGACAGGGGATTTTTAGCTAACTATGGCTACACCTTC. It codes for CASSPQDRGFLANYGYTF.